This T cell receptor (beta chain) was found in a study of blood T cell repertoires in COVID-19. The overall study: Italy, Spain and the United States were the sources of the convalescent and acute COVID-19 samples. Sample material is recorded as cDNA or gDNA derived from T cells, B-cell-depleted T cells, or PBMCs.

This CDR3 comprises 10 residues. V gave up 5 bases and J gave up 12 bases; unmatched junction bases: 6. The germline V gene encodes CDR1 GTSNPN and CDR2 SVGIG (reference sequence). Clones were read by immunoSEQ multiplex PCR, and TCRdb kept only the in-frame ones, dropping some. The data hold hundreds of thousands of clones, with 88% observed a single time. Enrollees, about 18 to 100 years old, lived in about two dozen US areas. Which cohort a participant joined came from the clinical history participants gave. Material for sequencing was PBMCs or T cells enriched from blood (not recorded which). The source of this sequence is a woman aged 50 to 65 with acute COVID-19. The chain recombines TRBV30 with TRBJ1-1; TRBD1 matches at 7 bases. CDR3 in amino acids: CAWGRQGTFF. The CDR3 DNA reads as TGTGCCTGGGGCCGACAGGGAACTTTCTTT.